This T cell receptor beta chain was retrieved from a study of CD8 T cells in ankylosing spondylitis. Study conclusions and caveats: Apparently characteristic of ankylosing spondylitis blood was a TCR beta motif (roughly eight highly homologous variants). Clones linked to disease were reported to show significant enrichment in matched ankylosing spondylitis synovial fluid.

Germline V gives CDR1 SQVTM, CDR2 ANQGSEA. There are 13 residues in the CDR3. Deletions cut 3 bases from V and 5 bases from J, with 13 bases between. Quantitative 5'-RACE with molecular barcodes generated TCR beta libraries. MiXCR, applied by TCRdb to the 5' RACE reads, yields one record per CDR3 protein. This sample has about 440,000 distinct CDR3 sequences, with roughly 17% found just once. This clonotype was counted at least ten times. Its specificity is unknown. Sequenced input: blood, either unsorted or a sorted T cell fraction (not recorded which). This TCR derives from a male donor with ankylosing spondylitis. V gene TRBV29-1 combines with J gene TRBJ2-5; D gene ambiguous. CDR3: CSVEIHQGETQYF. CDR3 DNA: TGCAGCGTTGAGATTCACCAAGGGGAGACCCAGTACTTC. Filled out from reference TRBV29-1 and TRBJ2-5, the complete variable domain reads SAVISQKPSRDICQRGTSLTIQCQVDSQVTMMFWYRQQPGQSLTLIATANQGSEATYESGFVIDKFPISRPNLTFSTLTVSNMSPEDSSIYLCSVEIHQGETQYFGPGTRLLVL.